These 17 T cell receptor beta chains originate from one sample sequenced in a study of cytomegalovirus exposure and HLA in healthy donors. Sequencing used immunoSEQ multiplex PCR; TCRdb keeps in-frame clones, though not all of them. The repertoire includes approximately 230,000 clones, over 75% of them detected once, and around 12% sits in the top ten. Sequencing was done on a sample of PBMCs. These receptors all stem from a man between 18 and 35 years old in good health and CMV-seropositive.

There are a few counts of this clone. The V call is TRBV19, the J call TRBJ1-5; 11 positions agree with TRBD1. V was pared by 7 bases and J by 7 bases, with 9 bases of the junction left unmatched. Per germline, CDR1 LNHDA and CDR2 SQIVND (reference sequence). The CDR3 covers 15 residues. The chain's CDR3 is CASTPRDRGNQPQHF. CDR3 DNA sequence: TGTGCCAGTACCCCCCGGGACAGGGGGAACCAGCCCCAGCATTTT.

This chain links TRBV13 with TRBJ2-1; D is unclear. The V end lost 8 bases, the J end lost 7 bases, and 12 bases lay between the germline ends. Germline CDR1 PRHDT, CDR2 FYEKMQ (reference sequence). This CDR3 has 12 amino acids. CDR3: CASSQGPNEQFF. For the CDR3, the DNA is TGTGCCAGCTCTCAAGGCCCGAATGAGCAGTTCTTC.

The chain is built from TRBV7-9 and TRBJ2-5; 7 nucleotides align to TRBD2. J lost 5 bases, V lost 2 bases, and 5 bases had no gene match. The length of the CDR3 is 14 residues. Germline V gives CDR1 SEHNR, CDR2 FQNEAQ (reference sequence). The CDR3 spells CASSLSREAETQYF. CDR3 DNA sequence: TGTGCCAGCAGCTTATCTCGGGAGGCGGAGACCCAGTACTTC.

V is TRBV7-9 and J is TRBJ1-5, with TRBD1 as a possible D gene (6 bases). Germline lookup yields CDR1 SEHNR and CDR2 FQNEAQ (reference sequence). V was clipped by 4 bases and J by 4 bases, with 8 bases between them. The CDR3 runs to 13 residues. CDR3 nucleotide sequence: TGTGCCAGCAGCTACGGACAGAATCAGCCCCAGCATTTT. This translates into CASSYGQNQPQHF. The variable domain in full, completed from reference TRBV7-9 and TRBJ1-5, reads DTGVSQNPRHKITKRGQNVTFRCDPISEHNRLYWYRQTLGQGPEFLTYFQNEAQLEKSRLLSDRFSAERPKGSFSTLEIQRTEQGDSAMYLCASSYGQNQPQHFGDGTRLSIL.

The CDR3 DNA follows: TGTGCCAGCAGCCAAAGGACTAGCGGGAACACCGGGGAGCTGTTTTTT. Translating gives CASSQRTSGNTGELFF. The J gene is TRBJ2-2, the V gene TRBV7-8; 10 bases align to TRBD2. The CDR3 loop spans 16 amino acids. Trimming cost V 5 bases and J 1 base; bases outside gene matches: 4. Germline assignment: CDR1 SGHVS and CDR2 FQNEAQ.

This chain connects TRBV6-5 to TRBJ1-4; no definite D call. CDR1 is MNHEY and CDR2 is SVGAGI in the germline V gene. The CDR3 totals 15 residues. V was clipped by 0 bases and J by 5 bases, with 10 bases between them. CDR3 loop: CASSYSNPVNEKLFF. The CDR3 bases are TGTGCCAGCAGTTACTCGAACCCCGTCAATGAAAAACTGTTTTTT.

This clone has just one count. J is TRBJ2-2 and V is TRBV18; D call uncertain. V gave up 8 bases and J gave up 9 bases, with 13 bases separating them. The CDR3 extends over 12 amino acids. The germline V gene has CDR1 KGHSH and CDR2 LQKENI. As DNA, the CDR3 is TGTGCCAGCACAACGGGCCACCGGGAGCTGTTTTTT. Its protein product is CASTTGHRELFF.

This CDR3 is CASSVIDADTQYF. CDR3 in DNA: TGTGCCAGCAGTGTAATAGATGCAGATACGCAGTATTTT. The gene calls are TRBV2 and TRBJ2-3; D gene uncertain. From germline, CDR1 is SNHLY and CDR2 FYNNEI. Trimming pared 4 bases from V and 4 bases from J, leaving 9 bases between. The CDR3 loop spans 13 amino acids.

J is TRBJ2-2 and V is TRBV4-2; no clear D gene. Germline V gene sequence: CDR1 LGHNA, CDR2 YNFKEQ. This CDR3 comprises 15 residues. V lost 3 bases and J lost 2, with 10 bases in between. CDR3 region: CASSHGKANTGELFF. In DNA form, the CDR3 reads TGTGCCAGCAGCCATGGGAAAGCTAACACCGGGGAGCTGTTTTTT.

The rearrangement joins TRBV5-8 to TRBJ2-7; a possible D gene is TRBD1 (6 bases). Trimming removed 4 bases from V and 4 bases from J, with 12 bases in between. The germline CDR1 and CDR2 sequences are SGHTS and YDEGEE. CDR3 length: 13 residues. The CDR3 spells CASSPRGSYEQYF. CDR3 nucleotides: TGTGCCAGCAGCCCCAGGGGCTCGTACGAGCAGTACTTC.

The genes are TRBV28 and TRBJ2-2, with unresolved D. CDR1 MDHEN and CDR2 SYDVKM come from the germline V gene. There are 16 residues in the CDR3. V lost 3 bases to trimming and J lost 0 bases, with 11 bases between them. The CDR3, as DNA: TGTGCCAGCAGTTTGATTTCACGCCCGAACACCGGGGAGCTGTTTTTT. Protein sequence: CASSLISRPNTGELFF.

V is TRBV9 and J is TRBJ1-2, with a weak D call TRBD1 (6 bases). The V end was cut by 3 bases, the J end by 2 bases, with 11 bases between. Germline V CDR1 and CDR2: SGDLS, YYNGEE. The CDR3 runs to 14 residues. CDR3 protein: CASSALRGNYGYTF. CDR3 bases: TGTGCCAGCAGCGCACTCAGGGGCAACTATGGCTACACCTTC.

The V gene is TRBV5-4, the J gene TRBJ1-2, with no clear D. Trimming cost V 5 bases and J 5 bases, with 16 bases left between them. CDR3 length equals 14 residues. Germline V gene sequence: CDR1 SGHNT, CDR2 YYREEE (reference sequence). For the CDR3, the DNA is TGTGCCAGCAGTTCCCCGCAAGATTTTTATGGCTACACCTTC. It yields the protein CASSSPQDFYGYTF.

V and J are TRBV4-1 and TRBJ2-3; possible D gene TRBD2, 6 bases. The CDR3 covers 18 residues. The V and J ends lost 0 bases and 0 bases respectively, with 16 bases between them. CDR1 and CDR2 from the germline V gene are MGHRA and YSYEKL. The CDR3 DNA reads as TGCGCCAGCAGCCAAGATTGGACGTTAGCGGTTAGCACAGATACGCAGTATTTT. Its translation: CASSQDWTLAVSTDTQYF.

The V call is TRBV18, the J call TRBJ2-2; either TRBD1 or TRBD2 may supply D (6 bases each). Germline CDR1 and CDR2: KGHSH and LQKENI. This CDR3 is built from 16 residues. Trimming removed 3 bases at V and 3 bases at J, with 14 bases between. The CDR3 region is CASSPRGQGYTGELFF. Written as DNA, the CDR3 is TGTGCCAGCTCACCCCGGGGGCAGGGGTACACCGGGGAGCTGTTTTTT.

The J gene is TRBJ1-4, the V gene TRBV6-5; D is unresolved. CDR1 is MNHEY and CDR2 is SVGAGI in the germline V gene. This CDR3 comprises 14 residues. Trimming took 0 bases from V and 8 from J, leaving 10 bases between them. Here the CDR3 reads CASSYSRLGEKLFF. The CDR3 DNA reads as TGTGCCAGCAGTTACTCGAGGTTGGGAGAAAAACTGTTTTTT.

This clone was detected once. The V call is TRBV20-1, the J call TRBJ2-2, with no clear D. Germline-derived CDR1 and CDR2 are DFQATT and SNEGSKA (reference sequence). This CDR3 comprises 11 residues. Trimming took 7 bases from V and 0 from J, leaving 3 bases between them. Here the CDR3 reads CSVTNTGELFF. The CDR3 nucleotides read TGCAGTGTTACGAACACCGGGGAGCTGTTTTTT.